These 7 T cell receptor beta chains share one sample of origin, sequenced in a study of patients and donors after allogeneic stem cell transplantation. One entry per CDR3 protein results from TCRdb running MiXCR on the RT-PCR reads. The sample has 390,000 or so distinct CDR3 sequences, 15% to 20% seen once. Sequenced material: blood, either unsorted or a sorted T cell fraction (not recorded which). The receptors here all came from a human donor who was either an allogeneic HSCT recipient or a stem cell or donor lymphocyte infusion donor (not recorded which). It is not recorded whose cells these are; they may come from a transplant donor.

This clonotype was counted between two and nine times. This chain links TRBV20-1 with TRBJ1-3; possibly TRBD1 for D (5 bases). The CDR3 runs 14 residues. Germline V gives CDR1 DFQATT, CDR2 SNEGSKA (reference sequence). With 0 bases removed from V and 4 bases from J, the gap between germline ends came to 10 bases. CDR3 bases: TGCAGTGCTAGAGATAGGGGAAAGGGAAACACCATATATTTT. This encodes CSARDRGKGNTIYF.

The V gene is TRBV4-2, the J gene TRBJ2-7; 9 bases map to TRBD1. V was clipped by 5 bases and J by 4 bases; unmatched bases: 6. The CDR3 runs 14 residues. The germline V gene has CDR1 LGHNA and CDR2 YNFKEQ. The CDR3 bases are TGTGCCAGCAGCTTCGACAGGGGGGGATACGAGCAGTACTTC. Protein product: CASSFDRGGYEQYF.

The chain uses TRBV4-3 and TRBJ1-5; D perhaps matches TRBD1 (5 bases). There are 14 residues in the CDR3. CDR1 and CDR2 from the germline V gene are LGHNA and YSLEER. Trimming pared 3 bases from V and 5 bases from J, leaving 11 bases between. The CDR3 DNA follows: TGCGCCAGCAGCCATCTGGGGACTGATCAGCCCCAGCATTTT. It encodes CASSHLGTDQPQHF.

A few counts support this clonotype. The chain joins TRBV4-1 to TRBJ2-1, with 7 bases that match TRBD1. CDR3 length: 18 residues. Germline CDR1 MGHRA, CDR2 YSYEKL. V shed 0 bases, J shed 2 bases, and the junction held 10 bases outside the gene matches. The CDR3 DNA is TGCGCCAGCAGCCAAGATCCAGGTACAGGGGCGGCCTACAATGAGCAGTTCTTC. The encoded protein is CASSQDPGTGAAYNEQFF.

This clonotype was seen many times. The rearrangement joins TRBV12-3 or TRBV12-4 to TRBJ1-1, with D tentatively TRBD1 (5 bases). The CDR3 extends over 12 amino acids. The germline V and J ends were trimmed by 5 bases and 8 bases, with 12 bases remaining between them. CDR3 DNA sequence: TGTGCCAGCAGTCCAGAGAGGACAGAAGCTTTCTTT. It translates to CASSPERTEAFF.

The V gene is TRBV7-2, the J gene TRBJ1-5; D unresolved. Germline CDR1 and CDR2: SGHTA and FQGNSA. The CDR3 is 14 residues long. V was cut by 4 bases and J by 3 bases, with 10 bases left in between. This CDR3 is CASSSRGDNQPQHF. DNA of the CDR3: TGTGCCAGCAGCTCCCGGGGTGACAATCAGCCCCAGCATTTT.

V usage is TRBV3-1 and J usage is TRBJ1-2; the match to TRBD1 covers 9 bases. The germline V gene encodes CDR1 LGHDT and CDR2 YNNKEL (reference sequence). The V segment lost 7 bases and the J segment 4 bases; nucleotides outside the gene matches: 4. The CDR3 contains 13 residues. This CDR3 reads CASTPTGGYGYTF. As DNA, the CDR3 is TGTGCCAGCACGCCGACAGGGGGCTATGGCTACACCTTC.